This T cell receptor beta chain was captured by sequencing in a study of T cells after yellow fever vaccination (dated by TCRdb to between 2018 and 2021). Background for the entire study: The SMART-Seq v4 Ultra Low Input RNA kit was used to prepare libraries from fractions with low cell numbers. To follow T-cell clones before and after primary and booster YFV17D yellow fever vaccination, bulk TCR alpha and beta repertoires were sequenced over time. The cohort comprised two healthy male donors, one aged 18 to 29 and one aged 30 to 40 years. Blood samples were taken at several timepoints before and after primary and secondary immunization, and bulk PBMC replicates and cell subsets were isolated. Results and caveats for the whole study, not just this receptor: A small fraction of clonotypes showed up in both the CD4 and CD8 compartments, probably as a result of convergent recombination. The study included only two donors, which limits how far the findings can be generalized. Compared with the primary T-cell response, the secondary T-cell response was faster but weaker, reaching its peak on day 5 rather than on day 15. FACS-sorted repertoires could contain abundant contaminating clonotypes from the bulk population, so computational filtering was required. Most clones expanded after primary vaccination were re-detected after the booster (96% of CD4 and approximately 88% of CD8), suggesting broad memory maintenance.

With regard to this clonotype: Its antigen remains undetermined. Nothing much larger sits one base from this clone, and base qualities are not available.

CDR1 MGHRA and CDR2 YSYEKL were looked up in the germline V gene. The CDR3 runs 15 amino acids, cysteine and phenylalanine included. CDR3 DNA only is kept here, 45 bases in frame from base 1. At the junction V is shortened by 0 bases and J by 9 bases; bases outside the gene matches: 6. The treatment or condition label corresponds to: live attenuated yellow fever vaccine strain. Two biological replicates of bulk PBMCs were collected at each blood-draw timepoint. PBMCs were isolated from peripheral blood using a standard Ficoll-Paque protocol. TriZol was used to extract RNA from bulk PBMCs, CD4 and CD8 fractions, and dextramer-positive and dextramer-negative fractions. Synthesis of TCR cDNA relied on 5'RACE template switching, a step that introduced a universal primer site along with unique molecular identifiers. Priming for cDNA synthesis came from both the TCR alpha and TCR beta constant segments. Libraries were amplified in two PCR steps, with sample barcodes and sequencing adapters added in the second step. Sequencing of libraries was performed on Illumina HiSeq 2500 (2x100 bp) or NovaSeq (2x150 bp). Turning to the authors' computational methods: MIGEC handled demultiplexing of reads and collapsing into UMI consensus sequences, while MiXCR performed V(D)J alignment. Vaccine-responding clonotypes were defined with edgeR using replicate PBMC samples, requiring FDR below 0.01 and a log2 fold change above 5 up to day 15. Each bulk clonotype was labeled CD4 or CD8 based on which sequenced repertoire, CD4 or CD8, contained the clonotype at higher abundance. The public sequencing data were trimmed at Q25 with fastp and processed into clonotypes with MiXCR by TCRdb, which kept only in-frame beta chains. Identical CDR3 proteins give one entry, which carries the most common genes and DNA. These V and J calls derive from TCRdb rather than the authors' analysis. The sample includes 300,000 to 450,000 distinct CDR3 sequences, with 7% to 10% observed a single time. The ten largest clones add up to approximately 18% of the sample.

The sequenced sample was PBMCs, obtained about 41 days after the first yellow fever vaccination. The source of this sequence is a man between 18 and 29 years old who received the YFV17D yellow fever vaccine. Recombination joined TRBV4-1 with TRBJ2-1; a stretch of 9 junction bases matches TRBD2. The nucleotides are TGCGCCAGCAGCCAAGAAGGCGGGGGGGCGGGTGAGCAGTTCTTC. Its coded protein is CASSQEGGGAGEQFF.